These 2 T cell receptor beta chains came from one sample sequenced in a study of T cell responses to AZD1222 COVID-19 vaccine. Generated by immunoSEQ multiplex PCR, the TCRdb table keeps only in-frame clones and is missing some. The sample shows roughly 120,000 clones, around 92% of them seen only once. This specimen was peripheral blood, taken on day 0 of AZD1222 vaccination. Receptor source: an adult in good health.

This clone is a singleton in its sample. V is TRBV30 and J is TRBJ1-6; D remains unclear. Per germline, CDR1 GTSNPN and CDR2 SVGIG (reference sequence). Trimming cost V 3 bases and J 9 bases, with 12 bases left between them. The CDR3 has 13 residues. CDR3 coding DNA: TGTGCCTGGAGCGCCGAGTCAAGTTCACCCCTCCACTTT. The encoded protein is CAWSAESSSPLHF.

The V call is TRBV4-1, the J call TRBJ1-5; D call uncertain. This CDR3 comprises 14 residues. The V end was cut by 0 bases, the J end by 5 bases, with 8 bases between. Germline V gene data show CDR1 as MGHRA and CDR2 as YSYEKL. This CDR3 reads CASSQEAAYQPQHF. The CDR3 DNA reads TGCGCCAGCAGCCAAGAGGCGGCATATCAGCCCCAGCATTTT.